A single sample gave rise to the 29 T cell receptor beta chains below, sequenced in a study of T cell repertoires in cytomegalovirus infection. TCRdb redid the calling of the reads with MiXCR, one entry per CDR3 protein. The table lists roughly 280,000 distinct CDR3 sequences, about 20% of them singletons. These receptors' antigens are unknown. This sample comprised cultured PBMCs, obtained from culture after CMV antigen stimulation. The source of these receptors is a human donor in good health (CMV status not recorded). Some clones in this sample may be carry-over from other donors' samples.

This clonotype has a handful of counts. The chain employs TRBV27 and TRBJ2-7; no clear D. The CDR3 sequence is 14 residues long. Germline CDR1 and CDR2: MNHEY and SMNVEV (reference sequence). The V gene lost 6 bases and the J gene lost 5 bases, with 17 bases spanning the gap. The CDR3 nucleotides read TGTGCCAGCAGACAGCCGGCCGGGTACCACGAGCAGTACTTC. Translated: CASRQPAGYHEQYF.

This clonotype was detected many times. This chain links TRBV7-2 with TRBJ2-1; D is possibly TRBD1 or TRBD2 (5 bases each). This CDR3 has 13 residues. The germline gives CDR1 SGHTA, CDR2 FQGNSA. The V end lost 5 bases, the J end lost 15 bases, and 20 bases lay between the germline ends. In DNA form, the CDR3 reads TGTGCCAGCAGCGTGACAGTACTACTGAGGGGGTTCTTC. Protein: CASSVTVLLRGFF. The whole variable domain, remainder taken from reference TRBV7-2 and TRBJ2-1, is GAGVSQSPSNKVTEKGKDVELRCDPISGHTALYWYRQSLGQGLEFLIYFQGNSAPDKSGLPSDRFSAERTGGSVSTLTIQRTQQEDSAVYLCASSVTVLLRGFFGPGTRLTVL.

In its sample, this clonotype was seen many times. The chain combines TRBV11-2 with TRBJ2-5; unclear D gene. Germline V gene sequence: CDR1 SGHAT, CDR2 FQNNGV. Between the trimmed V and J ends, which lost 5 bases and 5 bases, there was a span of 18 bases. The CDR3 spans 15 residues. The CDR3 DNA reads TGTGCCAGCAGCCCCCGTTTATTTTCGAGGGAGACCCAGTACTTC. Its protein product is CASSPRLFSRETQYF.

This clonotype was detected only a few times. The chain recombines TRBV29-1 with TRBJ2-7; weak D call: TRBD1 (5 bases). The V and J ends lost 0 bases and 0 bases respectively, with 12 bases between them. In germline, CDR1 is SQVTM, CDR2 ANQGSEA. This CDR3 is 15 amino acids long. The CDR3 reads CSVEDSGLVSYEQYV. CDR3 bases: TGCAGCGTTGAAGATTCAGGGCTCGTCTCCTACGAGCAGTACGTC.

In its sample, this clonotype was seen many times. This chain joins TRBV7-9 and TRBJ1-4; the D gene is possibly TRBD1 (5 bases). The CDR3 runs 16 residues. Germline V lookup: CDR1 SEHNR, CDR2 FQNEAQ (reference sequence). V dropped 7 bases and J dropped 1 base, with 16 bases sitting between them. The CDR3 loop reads CASTKGPQGTNEKLFF. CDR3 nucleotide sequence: TGTGCCAGCACCAAGGGGCCCCAGGGAACTAATGAAAAACTGTTTTTT.

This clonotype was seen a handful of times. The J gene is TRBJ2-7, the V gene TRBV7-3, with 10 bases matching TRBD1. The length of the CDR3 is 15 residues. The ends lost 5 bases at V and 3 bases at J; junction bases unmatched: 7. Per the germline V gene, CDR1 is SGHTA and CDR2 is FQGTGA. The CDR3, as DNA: TGTGCCAGCAGCCACTCCGGGACAGGGGACTACGAGCAGTACTTC. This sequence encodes CASSHSGTGDYEQYF.

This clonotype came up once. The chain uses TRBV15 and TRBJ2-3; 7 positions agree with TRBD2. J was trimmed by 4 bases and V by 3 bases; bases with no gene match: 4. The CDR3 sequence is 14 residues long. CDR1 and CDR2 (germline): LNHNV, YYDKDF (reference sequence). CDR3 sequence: CATSRPGLSDTQYF. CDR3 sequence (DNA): TGTGCCACCAGCAGGCCGGGACTATCAGATACGCAGTATTTT. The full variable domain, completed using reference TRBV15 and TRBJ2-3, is DAMVIQNPRYQVTQFGKPVTLSCSQTLNHNVMYWYQQKSSQAPKLLFHYYDKDFNNEADTPDNFQSRRPNTSFCFLDIRSPGLGDTAMYLCATSRPGLSDTQYFGPGTRLTVL.

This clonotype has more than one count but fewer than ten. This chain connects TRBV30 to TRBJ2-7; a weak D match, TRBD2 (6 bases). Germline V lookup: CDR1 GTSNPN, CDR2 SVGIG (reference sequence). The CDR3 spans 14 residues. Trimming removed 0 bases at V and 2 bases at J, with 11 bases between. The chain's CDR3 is CAWSVSGLPYEQYF. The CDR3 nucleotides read TGTGCCTGGAGTGTATCTGGACTACCCTACGAGCAGTACTTC.

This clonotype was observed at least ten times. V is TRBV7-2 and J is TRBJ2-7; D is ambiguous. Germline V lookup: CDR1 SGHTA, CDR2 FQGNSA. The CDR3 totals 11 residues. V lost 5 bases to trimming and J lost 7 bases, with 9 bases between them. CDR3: CASSPTTEQYF. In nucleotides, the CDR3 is TGTGCCAGCAGCCCGACAACAGAGCAGTACTTC.

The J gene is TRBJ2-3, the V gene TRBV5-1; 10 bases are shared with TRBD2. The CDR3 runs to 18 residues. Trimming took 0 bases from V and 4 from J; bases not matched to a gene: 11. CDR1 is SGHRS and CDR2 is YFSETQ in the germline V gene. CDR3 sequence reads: CASSLGSESSGRADTQYF. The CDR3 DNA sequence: TGCGCCAGCAGCTTGGGCAGTGAATCTAGCGGGAGAGCAGATACGCAGTATTTT.

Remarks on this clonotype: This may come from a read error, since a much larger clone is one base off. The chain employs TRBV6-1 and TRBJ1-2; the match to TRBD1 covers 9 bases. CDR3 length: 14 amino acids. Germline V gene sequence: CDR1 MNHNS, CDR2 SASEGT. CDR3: CASSRQGGNYDYTF. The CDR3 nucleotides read TGTGCCAGCAGTAGACAGGGGGGGAACTATGACTACACCTTC.

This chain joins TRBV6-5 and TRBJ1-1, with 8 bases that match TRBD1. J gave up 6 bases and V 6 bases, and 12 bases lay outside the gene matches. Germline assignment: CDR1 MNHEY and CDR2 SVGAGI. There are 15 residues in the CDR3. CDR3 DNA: TGTGCCAGCAGCCAAACCCAGGGGGCGGTAGCTGAAGCTTTCTTT. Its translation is CASSQTQGAVAEAFF.

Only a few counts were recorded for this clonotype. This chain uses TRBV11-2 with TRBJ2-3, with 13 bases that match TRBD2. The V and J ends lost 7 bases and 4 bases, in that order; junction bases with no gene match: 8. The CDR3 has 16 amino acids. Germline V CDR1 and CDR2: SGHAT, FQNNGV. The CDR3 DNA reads TGTGCCAGCAACCCTAGGACTAGCGGGGGCCCAGATACGCAGTATTTT. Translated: CASNPRTSGGPDTQYF.

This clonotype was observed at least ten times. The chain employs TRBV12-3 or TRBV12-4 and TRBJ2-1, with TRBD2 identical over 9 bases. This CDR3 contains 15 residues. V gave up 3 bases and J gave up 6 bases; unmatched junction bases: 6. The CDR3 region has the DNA TGTGCCAGCAGTTTTATCGGCGGGAGGGTCAATGAGCAGTTCTTC. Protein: CASSFIGGRVNEQFF.

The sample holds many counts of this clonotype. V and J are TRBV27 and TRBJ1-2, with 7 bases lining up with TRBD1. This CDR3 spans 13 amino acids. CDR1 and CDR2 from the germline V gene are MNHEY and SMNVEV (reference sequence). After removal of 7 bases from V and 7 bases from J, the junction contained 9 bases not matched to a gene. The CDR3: CASTGQPLGGYTF. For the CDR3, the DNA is TGTGCCAGCACGGGACAGCCGTTGGGTGGCTACACCTTC.

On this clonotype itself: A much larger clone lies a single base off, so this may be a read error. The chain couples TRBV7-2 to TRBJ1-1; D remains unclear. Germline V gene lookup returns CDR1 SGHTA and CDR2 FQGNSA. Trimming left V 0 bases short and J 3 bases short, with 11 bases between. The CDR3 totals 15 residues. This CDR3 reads CASSLAAGEDTEAFF. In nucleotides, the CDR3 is TGTGCCAGCAGCTTAGCGGCTGGGGAAGACACTGAAGCTTTCTTT. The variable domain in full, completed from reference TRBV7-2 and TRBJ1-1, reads GAGVSQSPSNKVTEKGKDVELRCDPISGHTALYWYRQSLGQGLEFLIYFQGNSAPDKSGLPSDRFSAERTGGSVSTLTIQRTQQEDSAVYLCASSLAAGEDTEAFFGQGTRLTVV.

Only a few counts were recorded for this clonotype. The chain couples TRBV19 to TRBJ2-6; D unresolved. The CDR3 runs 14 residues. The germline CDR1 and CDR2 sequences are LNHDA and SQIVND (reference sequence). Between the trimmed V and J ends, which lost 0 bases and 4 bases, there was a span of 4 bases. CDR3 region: CASSIDPGANVLTF. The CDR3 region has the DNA TGTGCCAGTAGTATAGACCCCGGGGCCAACGTCCTGACTTTC.

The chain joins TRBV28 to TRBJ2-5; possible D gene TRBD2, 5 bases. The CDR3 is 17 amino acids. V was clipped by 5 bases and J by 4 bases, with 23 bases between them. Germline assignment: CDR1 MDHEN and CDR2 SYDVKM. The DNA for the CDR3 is TGTGCCAGCAGTCGAAAGAGGCGCCAGATTCGGGGAGAGACCCAGTACTTC. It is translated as CASSRKRRQIRGETQYF. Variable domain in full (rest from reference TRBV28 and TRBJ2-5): DVKVTQSSRYLVKRTGEKVFLECVQDMDHENMFWYRQDPGLGLRLIYFSYDVKMKEKGDIPEGYSVSREKKERFSLILESASTNQTSMYLCASSRKRRQIRGETQYFGPGTRLLVL.

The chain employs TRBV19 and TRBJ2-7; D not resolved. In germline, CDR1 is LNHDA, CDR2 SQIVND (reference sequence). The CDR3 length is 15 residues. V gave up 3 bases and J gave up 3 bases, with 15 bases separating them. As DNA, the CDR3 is TGTGCCAGTAGTATCAAGTCGGACCCTTTCTACGAGCAGTACTTC. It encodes CASSIKSDPFYEQYF. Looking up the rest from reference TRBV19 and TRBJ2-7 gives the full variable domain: DGGITQSPKYLFRKEGQNVTLSCEQNLNHDAMYWYRQDPGQGLRLIYYSQIVNDFQKGDIAEGYSVSREKKESFPLTVTSAQKNPTAFYLCASSIKSDPFYEQYFGPGTRLTVT.

Here the CDR3 reads CASGPGWDGYTF. The CDR3 nucleotides are TGTGCTAGTGGACCCGGTTGGGATGGCTACACCTTC. The rearrangement links TRBV12-5 to TRBJ1-2; unclear D gene. V lost 6 bases and J lost 6, with 11 bases in between. Germline V gene data show CDR1 as LGHNT and CDR2 as FRNRAP. The CDR3 spans 12 residues. The entire variable domain, with the rest obtained from reference TRBV12-5 and TRBJ1-2, is as follows: DARVTQTPRHKVTEMGQEVTMRCQPILGHNTVFWYRQTMMQGLELLAYFRNRAPLDDSGMPKDRFSAEMPDATLATLKIQPSEPRDSAVYFCASGPGWDGYTFGSGTRLTVV.

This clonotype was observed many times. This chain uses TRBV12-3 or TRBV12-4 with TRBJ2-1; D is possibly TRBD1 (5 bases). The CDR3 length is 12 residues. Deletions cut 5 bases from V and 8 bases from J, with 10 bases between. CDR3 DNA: TGTGCCAGCAGTCCCCAGGGTGATGAGCAGTTCTTC. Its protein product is CASSPQGDEQFF.

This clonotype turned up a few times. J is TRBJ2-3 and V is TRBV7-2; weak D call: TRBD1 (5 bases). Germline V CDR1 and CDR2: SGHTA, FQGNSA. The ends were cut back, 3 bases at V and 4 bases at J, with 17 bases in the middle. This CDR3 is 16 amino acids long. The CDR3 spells CASSFSDSWSPDTQYF. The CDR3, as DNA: TGTGCCAGCAGCTTTTCTGACAGCTGGTCCCCAGATACGCAGTATTTT.

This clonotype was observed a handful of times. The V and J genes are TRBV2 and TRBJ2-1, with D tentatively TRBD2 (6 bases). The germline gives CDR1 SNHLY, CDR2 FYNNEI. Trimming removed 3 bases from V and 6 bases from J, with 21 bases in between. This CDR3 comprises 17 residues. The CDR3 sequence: CASSDSHGSSLTNEQFF. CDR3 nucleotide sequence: TGTGCCAGCAGTGACTCTCACGGGAGTTCCCTCACCAATGAGCAGTTCTTC.

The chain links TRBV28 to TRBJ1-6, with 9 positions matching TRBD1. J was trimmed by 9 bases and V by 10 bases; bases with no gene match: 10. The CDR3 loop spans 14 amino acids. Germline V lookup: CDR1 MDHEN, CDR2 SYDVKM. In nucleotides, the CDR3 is TGTGCCAACAGCCCGGGACAGGGTAGTTCACCCCTCCACTTT. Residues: CANSPGQGSSPLHF.

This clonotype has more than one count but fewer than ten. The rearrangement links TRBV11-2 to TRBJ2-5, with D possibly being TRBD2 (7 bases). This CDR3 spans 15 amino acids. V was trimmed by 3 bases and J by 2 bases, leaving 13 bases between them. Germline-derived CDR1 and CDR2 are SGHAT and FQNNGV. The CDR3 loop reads CASSFEEGGQETQYF. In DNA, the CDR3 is TGTGCCAGCAGCTTTGAGGAGGGGGGGCAAGAGACCCAGTACTTC.

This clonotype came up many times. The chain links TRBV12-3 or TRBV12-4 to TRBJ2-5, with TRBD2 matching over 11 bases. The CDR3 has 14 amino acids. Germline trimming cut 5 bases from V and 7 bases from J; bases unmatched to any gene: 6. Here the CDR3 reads CASSGMLAGGTQYF. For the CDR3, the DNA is TGTGCCAGCAGTGGAATGCTAGCGGGAGGGACCCAGTACTTC.

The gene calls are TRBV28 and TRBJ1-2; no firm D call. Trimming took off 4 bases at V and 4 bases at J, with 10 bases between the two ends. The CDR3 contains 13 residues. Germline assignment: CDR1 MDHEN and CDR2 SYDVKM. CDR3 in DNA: TGTGCCAGCAGTTCTTCACCGGGCTATGGCTACACCTTC. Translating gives CASSSSPGYGYTF.

The CDR3 sequence is CASSYQSSGANVLTF. As DNA, the CDR3 is TGTGCCAGCAGTTACCAGAGCTCTGGGGCCAACGTCCTGACTTTC. The genes are TRBV6-2 or TRBV6-3 and TRBJ2-6; the D is unclear. The V end lost 2 bases, the J end lost 0 bases, and 5 bases lay between the germline ends. CDR3 length: 15 residues. Germline CDR1 reads MNHEY; CDR2 reads SVGEGT.

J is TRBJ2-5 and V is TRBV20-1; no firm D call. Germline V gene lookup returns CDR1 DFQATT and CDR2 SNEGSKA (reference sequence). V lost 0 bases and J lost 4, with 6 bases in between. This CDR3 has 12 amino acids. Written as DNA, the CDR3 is TGCAGTGCTAGAGATCCGGGAGAGACCCAGTACTTC. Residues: CSARDPGETQYF.